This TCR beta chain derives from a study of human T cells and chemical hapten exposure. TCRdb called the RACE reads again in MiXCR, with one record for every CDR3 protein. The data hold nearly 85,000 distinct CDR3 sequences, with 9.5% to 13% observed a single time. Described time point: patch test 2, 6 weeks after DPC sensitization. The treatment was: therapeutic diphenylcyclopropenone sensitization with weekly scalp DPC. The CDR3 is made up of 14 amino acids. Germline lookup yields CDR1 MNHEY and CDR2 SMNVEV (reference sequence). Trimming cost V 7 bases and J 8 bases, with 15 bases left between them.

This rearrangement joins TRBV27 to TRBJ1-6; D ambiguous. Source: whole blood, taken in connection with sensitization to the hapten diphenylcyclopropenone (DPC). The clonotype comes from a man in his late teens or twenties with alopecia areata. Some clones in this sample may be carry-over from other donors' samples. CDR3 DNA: TGTGCCAGCAAGGAATGGGGATCCGATTCACCCCTCCACTTT. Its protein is CASKEWGSDSPLHF.